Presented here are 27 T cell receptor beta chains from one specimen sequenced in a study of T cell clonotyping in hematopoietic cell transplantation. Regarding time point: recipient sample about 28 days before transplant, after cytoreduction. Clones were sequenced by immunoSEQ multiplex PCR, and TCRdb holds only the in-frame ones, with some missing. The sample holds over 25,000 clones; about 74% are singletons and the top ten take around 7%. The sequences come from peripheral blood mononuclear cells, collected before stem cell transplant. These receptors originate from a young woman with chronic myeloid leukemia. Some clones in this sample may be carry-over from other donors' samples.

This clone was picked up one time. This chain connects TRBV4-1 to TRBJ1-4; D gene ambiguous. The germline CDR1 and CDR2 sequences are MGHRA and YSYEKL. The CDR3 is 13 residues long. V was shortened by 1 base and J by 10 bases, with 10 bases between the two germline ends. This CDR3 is CASSQGASGKLFF. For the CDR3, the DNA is TGCGCCAGCAGCCAAGGCGCAAGCGGAAAACTGTTTTTT.

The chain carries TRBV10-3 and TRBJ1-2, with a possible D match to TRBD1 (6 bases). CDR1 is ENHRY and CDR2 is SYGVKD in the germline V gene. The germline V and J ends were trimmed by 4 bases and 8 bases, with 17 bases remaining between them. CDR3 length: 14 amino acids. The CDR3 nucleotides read TGTGCCATCAGTGGGGCCGGGGGCCCTGAAGGCTACACCTTC. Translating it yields CAISGAGGPEGYTF.

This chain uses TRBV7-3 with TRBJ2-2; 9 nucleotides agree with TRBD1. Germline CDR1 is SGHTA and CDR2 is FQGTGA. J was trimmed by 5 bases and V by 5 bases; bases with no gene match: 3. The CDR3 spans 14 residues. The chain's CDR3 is CASSGDRVTGELFF. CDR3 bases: TGTGCCAGCAGCGGGGACAGGGTAACCGGGGAGCTGTTTTTT.

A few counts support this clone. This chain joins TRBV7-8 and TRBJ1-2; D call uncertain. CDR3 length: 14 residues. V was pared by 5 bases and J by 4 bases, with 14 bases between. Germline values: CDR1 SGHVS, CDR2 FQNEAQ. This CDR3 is CASSPPTGSYGYTF. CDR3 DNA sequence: TGTGCCAGCAGCCCCCCGACGGGCTCCTATGGCTACACCTTC.

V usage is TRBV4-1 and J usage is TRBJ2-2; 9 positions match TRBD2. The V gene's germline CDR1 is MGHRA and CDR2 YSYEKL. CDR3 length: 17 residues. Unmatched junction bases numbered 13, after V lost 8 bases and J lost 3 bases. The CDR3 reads CASSGLSGGTYTGELFF. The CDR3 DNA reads TGCGCCAGCTCCGGGCTAAGCGGGGGGACCTACACCGGGGAGCTGTTTTTT.

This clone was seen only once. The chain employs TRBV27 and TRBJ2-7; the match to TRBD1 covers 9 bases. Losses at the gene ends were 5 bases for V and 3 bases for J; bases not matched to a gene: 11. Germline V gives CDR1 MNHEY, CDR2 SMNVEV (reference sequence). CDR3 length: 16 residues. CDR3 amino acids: CASSPPGTGSLYEQYF. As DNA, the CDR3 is TGTGCCAGCAGTCCCCCCGGGACAGGGTCCCTCTACGAGCAGTACTTC.

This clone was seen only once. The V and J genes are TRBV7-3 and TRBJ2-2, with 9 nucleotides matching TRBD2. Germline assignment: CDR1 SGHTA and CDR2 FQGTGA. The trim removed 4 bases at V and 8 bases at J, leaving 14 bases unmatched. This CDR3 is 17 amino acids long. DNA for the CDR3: TGTGCCAGCAGCTCCCTGAGCGGCGGGGGGGCCAGAGGGGAGCTGTTTTTT. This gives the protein CASSSLSGGGARGELFF.

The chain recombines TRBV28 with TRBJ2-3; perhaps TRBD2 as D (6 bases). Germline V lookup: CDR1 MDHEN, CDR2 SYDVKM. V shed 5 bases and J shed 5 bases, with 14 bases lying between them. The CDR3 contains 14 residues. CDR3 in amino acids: CASSLASEGDTQYF. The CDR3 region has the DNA TGTGCCAGCAGTCTCGCTAGCGAGGGAGATACGCAGTATTTT.

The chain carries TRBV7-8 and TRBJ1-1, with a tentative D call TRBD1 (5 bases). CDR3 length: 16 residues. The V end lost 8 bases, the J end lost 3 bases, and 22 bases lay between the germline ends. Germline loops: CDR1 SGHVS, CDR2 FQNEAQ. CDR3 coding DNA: TGTGCCAGCTCACCTCATCAGGGCCCTGGGGACACTGAAGCTTTCTTT. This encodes CASSPHQGPGDTEAFF.

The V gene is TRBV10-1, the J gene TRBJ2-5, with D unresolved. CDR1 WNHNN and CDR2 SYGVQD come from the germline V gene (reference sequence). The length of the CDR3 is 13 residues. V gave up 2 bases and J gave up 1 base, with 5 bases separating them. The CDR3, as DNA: TGCGCCAGCAGTGAGGGTCCCCAAGAGACCCAGTACTTC. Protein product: CASSEGPQETQYF.

This CDR3 reads CASRTGQGPMNTEAFF. CDR3 nucleotide sequence: TGTGCCAGCAGAACAGGACAGGGACCTATGAACACTGAAGCTTTCTTT. J is TRBJ1-1 and V is TRBV2, with 8 bases that match TRBD1. The germline V gene encodes CDR1 SNHLY and CDR2 FYNNEI. This CDR3 is 16 amino acids long. V lost 6 bases to trimming and J lost 0 bases; unmatched junction nucleotides: 9.

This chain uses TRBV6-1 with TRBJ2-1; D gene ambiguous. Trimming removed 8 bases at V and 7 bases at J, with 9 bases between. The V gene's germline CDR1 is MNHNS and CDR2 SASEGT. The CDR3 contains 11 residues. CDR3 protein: CASERANEQFF. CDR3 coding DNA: TGTGCCAGCGAGAGAGCAAATGAGCAGTTCTTC.

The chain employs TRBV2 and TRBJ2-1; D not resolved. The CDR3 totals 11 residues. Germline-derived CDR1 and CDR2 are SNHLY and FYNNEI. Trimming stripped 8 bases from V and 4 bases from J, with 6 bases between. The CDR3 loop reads CASLDYNEQFF. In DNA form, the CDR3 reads TGTGCCAGCCTAGATTACAATGAGCAGTTCTTC. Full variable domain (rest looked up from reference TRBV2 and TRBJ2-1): EPEVTQTPSHQVTQMGQEVILRCVPISNHLYFYWYRQILGQKVEFLVSFYNNEISEKSEIFDDQFSVERPDGSNFTLKIRSTKLEDSAMYFCASLDYNEQFFGPGTRLTVL.

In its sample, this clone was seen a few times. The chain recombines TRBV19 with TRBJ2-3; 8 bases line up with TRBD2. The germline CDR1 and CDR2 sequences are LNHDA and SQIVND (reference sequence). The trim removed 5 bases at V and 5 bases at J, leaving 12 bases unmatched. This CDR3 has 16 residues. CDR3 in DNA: TGTGCCAGTAGTTCCGGGACTAGTTGGGGGGGAGATACGCAGTATTTT. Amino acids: CASSSGTSWGGDTQYF. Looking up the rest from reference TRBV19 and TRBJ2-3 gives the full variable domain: DGGITQSPKYLFRKEGQNVTLSCEQNLNHDAMYWYRQDPGQGLRLIYYSQIVNDFQKGDIAEGYSVSREKKESFPLTVTSAQKNPTAFYLCASSSGTSWGGDTQYFGPGTRLTVL.

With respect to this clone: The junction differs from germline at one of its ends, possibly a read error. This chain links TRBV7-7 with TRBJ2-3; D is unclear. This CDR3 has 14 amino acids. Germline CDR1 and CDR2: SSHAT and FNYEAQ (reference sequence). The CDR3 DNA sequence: TGTGCTAGCAGCTTACAAGGGATGGGAGATACGCAGTATTTT. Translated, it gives CASSLQGMGDTQYF.

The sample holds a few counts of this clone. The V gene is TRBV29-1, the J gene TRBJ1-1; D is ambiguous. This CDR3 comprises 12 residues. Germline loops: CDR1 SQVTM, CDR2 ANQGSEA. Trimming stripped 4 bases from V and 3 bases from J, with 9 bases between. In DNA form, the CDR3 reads TGCAGCGTTGTTATTGGGGACACTGAAGCTTTCTTT. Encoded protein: CSVVIGDTEAFF.

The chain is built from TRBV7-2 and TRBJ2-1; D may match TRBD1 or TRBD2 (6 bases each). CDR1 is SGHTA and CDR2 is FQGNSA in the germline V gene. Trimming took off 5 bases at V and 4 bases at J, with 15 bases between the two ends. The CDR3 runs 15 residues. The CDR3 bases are TGTGCCAGCAGCACCCTTTTAGGGGGGTACAATGAGCAGTTCTTC. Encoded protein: CASSTLLGGYNEQFF.

In DNA, the CDR3 is TGTGCCAGCAGTGGAGCGACTAGCGGGGGACGGGGGACCCAGTACTTC. Translation gives CASSGATSGGRGTQYF. This chain connects TRBV6-1 to TRBJ2-5, with TRBD2 identical over 12 bases. The CDR3 is 16 residues long. V lost 4 bases to trimming and J lost 7 bases; unmatched junction nucleotides: 10. Per germline, CDR1 MNHNS and CDR2 SASEGT.

DNA of the CDR3: TGCGCCAGCAGCCCCAGCCCCCAGGATTGGGGAGAGACCCAGTACTTC. Translation gives CASSPSPQDWGETQYF. The chain recombines TRBV5-1 with TRBJ2-5; D ambiguous. CDR3 length: 16 residues. Trimming cost V 4 bases and J 4 bases, with 20 bases left between them. Looked up from germline, CDR1 is SGHRS and CDR2 is YFSETQ.

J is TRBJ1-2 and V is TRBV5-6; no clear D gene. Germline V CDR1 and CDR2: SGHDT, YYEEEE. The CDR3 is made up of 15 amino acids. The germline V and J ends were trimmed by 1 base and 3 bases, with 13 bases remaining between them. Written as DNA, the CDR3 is TGTGCCAGCAGCTTGAACGGCGGCGGAGACTATGGCTACACCTTC. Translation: CASSLNGGGDYGYTF.

In DNA form, the CDR3 reads TGCAGCGACCTCGCTGAGCCCTCTCGGTATAATTCACCCCTCCACTTT. It encodes CSDLAEPSRYNSPLHF. The V call is TRBV29-1, the J call TRBJ1-6; D is uncertain. From germline, CDR1 is SQVTM and CDR2 ANQGSEA. The CDR3 totals 16 residues. With 7 bases removed from V and 4 bases from J, the gap between germline ends came to 20 bases.

The DNA of the CDR3 is TGCGCCAGCAGCTTGGCCGCGGGGCGCAACAATGAGCAGTTCTTC. It codes for CASSLAAGRNNEQFF. V and J are TRBV5-1 and TRBJ2-1, with a weak D call TRBD2 (6 bases). The V end lost 0 bases, the J end lost 5 bases, and 12 bases lay between the germline ends. CDR1 and CDR2 (germline): SGHRS, YFSETQ. CDR3 length: 15 residues.

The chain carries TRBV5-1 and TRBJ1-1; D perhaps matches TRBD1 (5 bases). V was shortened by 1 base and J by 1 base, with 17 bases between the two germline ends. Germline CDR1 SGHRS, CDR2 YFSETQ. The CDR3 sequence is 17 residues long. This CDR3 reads CASSLQPQGTSNTEAFF. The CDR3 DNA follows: TGCGCCAGCAGCTTGCAGCCTCAGGGTACCTCGAACACTGAAGCTTTCTTT. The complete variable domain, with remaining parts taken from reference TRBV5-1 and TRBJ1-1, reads KAGVTQTPRYLIKTRGQQVTLSCSPISGHRSVSWYQQTPGQGLQFLFEYFSETQRNKGNFPGRFSGRQFSNSRSEMNVSTLELGDSALYLCASSLQPQGTSNTEAFFGQGTRLTVV.

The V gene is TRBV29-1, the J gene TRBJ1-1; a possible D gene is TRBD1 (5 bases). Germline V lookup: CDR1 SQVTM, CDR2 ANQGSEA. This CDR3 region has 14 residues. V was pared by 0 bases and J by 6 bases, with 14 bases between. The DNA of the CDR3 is TGCAGCGTTGAAGAGGTGGGGCGCTACCCTGAAGCTTTCTTT. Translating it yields CSVEEVGRYPEAFF.

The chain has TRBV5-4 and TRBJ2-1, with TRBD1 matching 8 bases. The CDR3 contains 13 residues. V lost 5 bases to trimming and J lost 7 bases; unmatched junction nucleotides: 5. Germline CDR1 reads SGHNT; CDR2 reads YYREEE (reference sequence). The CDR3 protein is CASSPGTGNEQFF. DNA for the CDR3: TGTGCCAGCAGTCCCGGGACAGGAAATGAGCAGTTCTTC.

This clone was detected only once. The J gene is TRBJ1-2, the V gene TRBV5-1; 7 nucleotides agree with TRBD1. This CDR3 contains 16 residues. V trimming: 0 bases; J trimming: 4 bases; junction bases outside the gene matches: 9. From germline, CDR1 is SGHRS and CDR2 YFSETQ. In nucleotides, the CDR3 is TGCGCCAGCAGCTTGGAGGGGGCACAGGGACCCTATGGCTACACCTTC. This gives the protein CASSLEGAQGPYGYTF.

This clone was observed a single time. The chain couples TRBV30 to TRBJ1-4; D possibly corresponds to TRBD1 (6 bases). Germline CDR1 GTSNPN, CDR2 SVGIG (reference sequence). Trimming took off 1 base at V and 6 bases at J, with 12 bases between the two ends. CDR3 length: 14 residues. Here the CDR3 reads CAWSEGGLDEKLFF. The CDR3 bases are TGTGCCTGGAGTGAGGGGGGACTTGATGAAAAACTGTTTTTT.